Listed below are T cell receptor beta chains from one sample, sequenced in a study of blood T cell repertoires in COVID-19. Assay: immunoSEQ multiplex PCR; the TCRdb copy retains only in-frame clones and omits some. The sample holds 97,000 or so clones; about 91% are singletons and the top ten take 4.2%. The sample consisted of peripheral blood. The receptor source for this set is a man aged 18 to 29 with acute or convalescent COVID-19. Both conserved end residues are part of each CDR3. D genes are given only for firm matches.

>TRBD1|TRBJ1-6|TRBV25-1
CASTRDRNSPLHF
>TRBD1|TRBJ1-1|TRBV19
CASSVGQPNTEAFF
>TRBD2|TRBJ2-1|TRBV9
CASSGVGASGARKGEFF
>TRBD1|TRBJ1-1|TRBV11-2
CASSLGQGWTEAFF
>-|TRBJ1-1|TRBV19
CASSIVGGNGAEAFF
>-|TRBJ1-1|TRBV19
CASGGGTEAFF
>-|TRBJ2-1|TRBV9
CASSVRLQGRGEQFF
>-|TRBJ2-2|TRBV19
CASRDRGGLFF
>-|TRBJ1-4|TRBV6-1
CASSDGQGSEKLFF
>-|TRBJ1-1|TRBV24-1
CATSDPREAEAFF
>TRBD2|TRBJ2-2|TRBV9
CASSPGKGLAGITGELFF
>TRBD1|TRBJ2-1|TRBV5-5
CASSLGDRGSDEQFF
>-|TRBJ1-2|TRBV4-1
CASSQDPGPKAYGYTF
>TRBD1|TRBJ1-3|TRBV30
CAWSAGTGLRNTIYF
>TRBD1|TRBJ2-7|TRBV4-1
CASSQDGSGQGVDEQYF
>TRBD2|TRBJ2-3|TRBV4-1
CASSAEGAGDTQYF
>-|TRBJ2-2|TRBV6-4
CASSALANTGELFF
>TRBD1|TRBJ1-1|TRBV30
CAWRDYTGGPGAFF
>-|TRBJ2-1|TRBV24-1
CATRGTGRRQFF
>-|TRBJ2-1|TRBV11-2
CASSLAGGYYNEQFF
>TRBD1|TRBJ1-2|TRBV2
CASREPGQLIYGYTF
>TRBD1|TRBJ2-7|TRBV11-2
CASSQDRADYEQYF
>TRBD1|TRBJ2-7|TRBV5-4
CASRRDRAGEQYF
>TRBD2|TRBJ2-3|TRBV20-1
CSASKREGTDTQYF
>TRBD2|TRBJ2-7|TRBV12-3/TRBV12-4
CASRRGGSYEQYF
>TRBD1|TRBJ1-1|TRBV4-1
CASSHTPSGGNTEAFF
>TRBD1|TRBJ1-2|TRBV18
CASSLTGDYGYTF
>TRBD2|TRBJ2-3|TRBV6-6
CASSQRTSGGSDTQYF
>TRBD2|TRBJ2-2|TRBV10-3
CAIRVGSGDTGELFF
>-|TRBJ2-5|TRBV3-1/TRBV3-2
CASVGMGKETQYF
>-|TRBJ1-1|TRBV3-1/TRBV3-2
CASSLDSVNTEAFF
>-|TRBJ1-1|TRBV5-5
CASSSPGIFGVTEAFF
>-|TRBJ2-3|TRBV5-1
CASSFGADTQYF
>-|TRBJ2-1|TRBV5-1
CASSLGSGSSYNEQFF
>-|TRBJ2-1|TRBV24-1
CATSDLNGRDNEQFF
>TRBD1|TRBJ2-7|TRBV13
CASSLTKDRGRYEQYF
>-|TRBJ1-2|TRBV5-1
CASSLEGDYGYTF
>-|TRBJ1-5|TRBV6-1
CASSDGYSNQPQHF
>-|TRBJ1-5|TRBV19
CASSIVGGSAQPQHF
>-|TRBJ2-7|TRBV18
CASSPDMSSYEQYF
>-|TRBJ2-2|TRBV5-4
CASSTSNTGELFF
>TRBD1|TRBJ2-3|TRBV18
CASSPGTGSVNTQYF
>-|TRBJ2-1|TRBV3-1/TRBV3-2
CASSLNNEQFF
>-|TRBJ2-1|TRBV5-4
CASSLSSEQFF
>-|TRBJ2-3|TRBV19
CASIGGARKQYF
>TRBD1|TRBJ1-4|TRBV5-1
CASSPDRGRTNEKLFF
>-|TRBJ2-6|TRBV18
CASSQKRGSGANVLTF
>-|TRBJ1-2|TRBV6-5
CASKKSGLTNYGYTF
>-|TRBJ1-6|TRBV4-1
CASSQEAQGASPLHF
>TRBD1|TRBJ1-6|TRBV14
CASSGDRGYSPLHF
>TRBD1|TRBJ2-3|TRBV4-1
CASSPRPGTGVTDTQYF
>TRBD1|TRBJ1-1|TRBV25-1
CASSDRPNRGLYTEAFF
>TRBD2|TRBJ2-3|TRBV7-6
CASSPPTSGGLRRSTDTQYF
>TRBD1|TRBJ1-1|TRBV6-1
CASSDDPIQGVTEAFF
>-|TRBJ2-3|TRBV5-1
CASSLETLRDRQYF
>-|TRBJ1-2|TRBV7-9
CASSSGWENYGYTF
>-|TRBJ1-3|TRBV18
CASSPTTGWSSGNTIYF